The 29 T cell receptor beta chains in this list originate from one sample, sequenced in a study of shared clonotypes between healthy human individuals. The repertoire was sequenced with immunoSEQ multiplex PCR; TCRdb's copy has only in-frame clones and lacks some. The data show 850,000 to 1,100,000 clones, 70% to 85% seen once. The sample comprised memory CD4+ T cells from PBMCs. Subset specified: CD45RA-negative fraction. These receptors originate from a young man in good health. Some clones in this sample may be carry-over from other donors' samples.

As to this clone: Other DNA sequences from this sample encode an identical CDR3 as well. This chain connects TRBV9 to TRBJ2-3, with 9 bases fitting TRBD2. This CDR3 has 16 amino acids. V lost 3 bases and J lost 0; bases outside the gene matches: 5. The germline V gene has CDR1 SGDLS and CDR2 YYNGEE. CDR3 residues: CASSAVAGVSTDTQYF. In DNA form, the CDR3 reads TGTGCCAGCAGCGCGGTAGCGGGAGTGAGCACAGATACGCAGTATTTT.

As to this clone: This likely reflects a read error, since a far larger clone is one base away. V and J are TRBV7-8 and TRBJ2-3; D gene unclear. Germline V gives CDR1 SGHVS, CDR2 FQNEAQ. V was trimmed by 1 base and J by 0 bases, leaving 5 bases between them. This CDR3 is 14 amino acids long. CDR3 sequence: CASSLDGSTDTQYF. The CDR3 DNA reads TGTGCCAGCAGCTTAGATGGGAGCACAGATACGCAGTATTTT.

The rearrangement links TRBV6-1 to TRBJ2-7; TRBD1 aligns across 10 bases. The germline V gene has CDR1 MNHNS and CDR2 SASEGT. J lost 4 bases, V lost 11 bases, and 8 bases had no gene match. The CDR3 is 13 residues long. The CDR3 protein is CAGGTGALYEQYF. The DNA for the CDR3 is TGTGCCGGAGGGACAGGGGCGCTTTACGAGCAGTACTTC.

This rearrangement joins TRBV28 to TRBJ1-3; D uncertain. Trimming stripped 5 bases from V and 2 bases from J, with 4 bases between. In germline, CDR1 is MDHEN, CDR2 SYDVKM. The CDR3 is 12 residues long. CDR3 protein: CASSPPGNTIYF. The CDR3 nucleotides read TGTGCCAGCAGTCCCCCTGGAAACACCATATATTTT.

The V and J genes are TRBV2 and TRBJ2-1; 9 bases are shared with TRBD1. Germline V gene data show CDR1 as SNHLY and CDR2 as FYNNEI. The V segment lost 8 bases and the J segment 0 bases; nucleotides outside the gene matches: 8. The CDR3 extends over 16 amino acids. The CDR3 DNA reads as TGTGCCAGCGGGGGACAGGGATTGAGCTCCTACAATGAGCAGTTCTTC. As protein: CASGGQGLSSYNEQFF.

J is TRBJ2-5 and V is TRBV14, with 7 bases that match TRBD1. The junction had 9 bases not matched to a gene; V was cut back by 3 bases and J by 5 bases. The CDR3 sequence is 15 residues long. CDR1 is SGHDN, CDR2 FVKESK, per germline. The CDR3 region is CASSQGLLRGETQYF. The CDR3 DNA reads as TGTGCCAGCAGCCAGGGCCTCCTCAGGGGGGAGACCCAGTACTTC. Filled out from reference TRBV14 and TRBJ2-5, the complete variable domain reads EAGVTQFPSHSVIEKGQTVTLRCDPISGHDNLYWYRRVMGKEIKFLLHFVKESKQDESGMPNNRFLAERTGGTYSTLKVQPAELEDSGVYFCASSQGLLRGETQYFGPGTRLLVL.

Regarding this clone: Other nucleotide sequences in the sample specify the same CDR3. V is TRBV18 and J is TRBJ1-3; D remains ambiguous. This CDR3 spans 14 amino acids. Trimming stripped 3 bases from V and 2 bases from J, with 8 bases between. Germline V CDR1 and CDR2: KGHSH, LQKENI. The CDR3 bases are TGTGCCAGCTCACCGCCGGGTCCTGGAAACACCATATATTTT. Residues: CASSPPGPGNTIYF.

As concerns this clone: Other DNA sequences from this sample encode an identical CDR3 as well. The chain employs TRBV5-1 and TRBJ2-7; D possibly corresponds to TRBD1 (6 bases). V gave up 1 base and J gave up 3 bases, with 8 bases separating them. Germline CDR1 is SGHRS and CDR2 is YFSETQ. CDR3 length equals 13 residues. This CDR3 reads CASSLPGDYEQYF. CDR3 coding DNA: TGCGCCAGCAGCTTGCCAGGGGACTACGAGCAGTACTTC.

This CDR3 is CASSVGSALYGYTF. CDR3 bases: TGTGCCAGCAGCGTAGGGTCAGCCCTCTATGGCTACACCTTC. This sequence joins TRBV9 and TRBJ1-2; D is ambiguous. The germline gives CDR1 SGDLS, CDR2 YYNGEE. The V end was cut by 0 bases, the J end by 4 bases, with 10 bases between. CDR3 length equals 14 residues.

V is TRBV27 and J is TRBJ2-3; 13 nucleotides align to TRBD2. The CDR3 covers 16 residues. Looked up from germline, CDR1 is MNHEY and CDR2 is SMNVEV (reference sequence). Losses at the gene ends were 4 bases for V and 3 bases for J; bases not matched to a gene: 4. CDR3 sequence: CASSSRTSGRTDTQYF. CDR3 DNA sequence: TGTGCCAGCAGTTCCCGGACTAGCGGGAGAACAGATACGCAGTATTTT.

The J gene is TRBJ2-2, the V gene TRBV2; D not certain. V was pared by 9 bases and J by 6 bases, with 8 bases between. This CDR3 has 11 residues. Germline CDR1 and CDR2: SNHLY and FYNNEI. CDR3 coding DNA: TGTGCCAGACGACTCGCCGGGGAGCTGTTTTTT. Amino acid sequence: CARRLAGELFF.

Turning to this clone: The junction does not match germline at one end; this may be a read error. The V and J genes are TRBV28 and TRBJ2-1; a weak D match, TRBD2 (6 bases). Germline lookup yields CDR1 MDHEN and CDR2 SYDVKM. The CDR3 spans 13 residues. The CDR3 is CASTLLGRNEQFF. CDR3 in DNA: TGTGCCAGCACTTTATTGGGGAGGAATGAGCAGTTCTTC.

The rearrangement joins TRBV29-1 to TRBJ2-5; D not resolved. V gave up 5 bases and J gave up 1 base, with 8 bases separating them. The CDR3 consists of 12 residues. Looked up from germline, CDR1 is SQVTM and CDR2 is ANQGSEA. The CDR3 DNA follows: TGCAGCGTTAAGGTTCTCCAAGAGACCCAGTACTTC. Translated, it gives CSVKVLQETQYF.

The CDR3 is CAISEAGVRTDTQYF. CDR3 nucleotide sequence: TGTGCCATCAGTGAAGCGGGAGTACGGACAGATACGCAGTATTTT. The chain couples TRBV10-3 to TRBJ2-3; 8 nucleotides match TRBD2. Germline-derived CDR1 and CDR2 are ENHRY and SYGVKD. V gave up 3 bases and J gave up 3 bases; unmatched junction bases: 5. CDR3 length equals 15 residues.

This chain links TRBV5-1 with TRBJ2-7; 7 positions agree with TRBD1. Germline lookup yields CDR1 SGHRS and CDR2 YFSETQ. The CDR3 has 17 residues. The V segment lost 0 bases and the J segment 0 bases; nucleotides outside the gene matches: 9. Written as DNA, the CDR3 is TGCGCCAGCAGCTTGGAGGGGGCCGCCGGGCGCTCCTACGAGCAGTACTTC. It encodes CASSLEGAAGRSYEQYF.

The chain recombines TRBV5-1 with TRBJ1-5; no clear D. V shed 1 base and J shed 1 base, with 12 bases lying between them. Germline assignment: CDR1 SGHRS and CDR2 YFSETQ. The CDR3 is 16 residues long. The DNA for the CDR3 is TGCGCCAGCAGCTTGTTTCCGGGGATGAGCAATCAGCCCCAGCATTTT. Protein: CASSLFPGMSNQPQHF. The whole variable domain, remainder taken from reference TRBV5-1 and TRBJ1-5, is KAGVTQTPRYLIKTRGQQVTLSCSPISGHRSVSWYQQTPGQGLQFLFEYFSETQRNKGNFPGRFSGRQFSNSRSEMNVSTLELGDSALYLCASSLFPGMSNQPQHFGDGTRLSIL.

There are a few counts of this clone. J is TRBJ1-1 and V is TRBV10-3; no clear D. Per the germline V gene, CDR1 is ENHRY and CDR2 is SYGVKD. The CDR3 covers 15 residues. Trimming removed 6 bases at V and 2 bases at J, with 16 bases between. The CDR3 is CAISYSTGINTEAFF. The CDR3 nucleotides are TGTGCCATCAGCTATTCGACGGGGATTAACACTGAAGCTTTCTTT.

CDR3 region: CASSLGTAYEQYF. The DNA for the CDR3 is TGTGCCAGCAGTCTCGGGACAGCCTACGAGCAGTACTTC. This chain joins TRBV6-5 and TRBJ2-7; the match to TRBD1 covers 7 bases. V lost 5 bases, J lost 2 bases, and 3 bases stayed unmatched. Germline loops: CDR1 MNHEY, CDR2 SVGAGI. CDR3 length: 13 residues.

The chain uses TRBV7-7 and TRBJ2-1; 11 nucleotides line up with TRBD2. With 5 bases clipped from V and 7 bases from J, the junction kept 7 bases outside the gene matches. The CDR3 is made up of 15 amino acids. Germline V gene data show CDR1 as SSHAT and CDR2 as FNYEAQ (reference sequence). The CDR3 DNA is TGTGCCAGCAGCCCAGGACTAGCGGGCTTAAATGAGCAGTTCTTC. It encodes CASSPGLAGLNEQFF.

The chain is built from TRBV20-1 and TRBJ2-5; tentative D call: TRBD2 (5 bases). Trimming removed 8 bases at V and 3 bases at J, with 10 bases between. From germline, CDR1 is DFQATT and CDR2 SNEGSKA (reference sequence). The CDR3 sequence is 11 residues long. CDR3 nucleotides: TGCAGTCGAACGGGGAAAGAGACCCAGTACTTC. Amino acid sequence: CSRTGKETQYF.

The sample holds one count of this clone. This rearrangement joins TRBV7-9 to TRBJ2-5; D gene ambiguous. Germline V gives CDR1 SEHNR, CDR2 FQNEAQ (reference sequence). V was pared by 0 bases and J by 7 bases, with 12 bases between. This CDR3 comprises 14 residues. CDR3 in DNA: TGTGCCAGCAGCTTAGCGGGCACGGAAGGGACCCAGTACTTC. This codes for CASSLAGTEGTQYF.

The chain links TRBV4-2 to TRBJ2-5; D is perhaps TRBD1 (5 bases). The CDR3 is 14 amino acids. Germline-derived CDR1 and CDR2 are LGHNA and YNFKEQ. The V end was cut by 0 bases, the J end by 2 bases, with 7 bases between. CDR3 DNA sequence: TGTGCCAGCAGCCAAGAAGGGGCACAAGAGACCCAGTACTTC. This encodes CASSQEGAQETQYF.

The rearrangement joins TRBV28 to TRBJ1-5; TRBD1 matches at 10 bases. The germline V gene encodes CDR1 MDHEN and CDR2 SYDVKM. The CDR3 runs to 15 residues. Germline trimming cut 3 bases from V and 6 bases from J; bases unmatched to any gene: 5. The CDR3 sequence is CASSFDRGRIQPQHF. As DNA, the CDR3 is TGTGCCAGCAGTTTTGACAGGGGGCGCATTCAGCCCCAGCATTTT.

This chain uses TRBV6-6 with TRBJ2-3; D perhaps matches TRBD2 (5 bases). The CDR3 contains 14 residues. Germline V CDR1 and CDR2: MNHNY, SVGAGI (reference sequence). V lost 6 bases to trimming and J lost 1 base, with 11 bases between them. In nucleotides, the CDR3 is TGTGCCAGCAGACCAAGCGGAGGCACAGATACGCAGTATTTT. Translating it yields CASRPSGGTDTQYF.

The chain uses TRBV6-1 and TRBJ1-4; D is undetermined. Deletions cut 3 bases from V and 8 bases from J, with 16 bases between. Germline assignment: CDR1 MNHNS and CDR2 SASEGT. The CDR3 is made up of 15 amino acids. Here the CDR3 reads CASSDRGGRSEKLFF. The CDR3, as DNA: TGTGCCAGCAGTGACCGCGGAGGGAGGAGCGAAAAACTGTTTTTT.

The chain recombines TRBV7-2 with TRBJ2-7; tentatively, D is TRBD2 (5 bases). Between the trimmed V and J ends, which lost 2 bases and 2 bases, there was a span of 13 bases. Germline CDR1 reads SGHTA; CDR2 reads FQGNSA. The CDR3 runs 15 residues. CDR3 residues: CASSLSSTQAYEQYF. DNA of the CDR3: TGTGCCAGCAGCTTATCTAGCACTCAGGCCTACGAGCAGTACTTC. The full variable domain, rest sourced from reference TRBV7-2 and TRBJ2-7, is GAGVSQSPSNKVTEKGKDVELRCDPISGHTALYWYRQSLGQGLEFLIYFQGNSAPDKSGLPSDRFSAERTGGSVSTLTIQRTQQEDSAVYLCASSLSSTQAYEQYFGPGTRLTVT.

The chain couples TRBV7-8 to TRBJ2-1, with 8 bases lining up with TRBD2. Germline CDR1 is SGHVS and CDR2 is FQNEAQ. The CDR3 spans 16 residues. V lost 5 bases, J lost 3 bases, and 9 bases stayed unmatched. The CDR3 DNA is TGTGCCAGCAGCCAACTTACTAGCGGCTACTACAATGAGCAGTTCTTC. Its protein is CASSQLTSGYYNEQFF.

This clone was seen a few times. V is TRBV18 and J is TRBJ1-1; D unclear. Germline values: CDR1 KGHSH, CDR2 LQKENI. With 4 bases removed from V and 1 base from J, the gap between germline ends came to 7 bases. The CDR3 spans 13 residues. The CDR3 DNA follows: TGTGCCAGCTCACGTTCCAGGAACACTGAAGCTTTCTTT. As protein: CASSRSRNTEAFF.

V usage is TRBV7-8 and J usage is TRBJ1-1, with D unresolved. V lost 3 bases, J lost 3 bases, and 8 bases lay in between. Germline CDR1 SGHVS, CDR2 FQNEAQ. The CDR3 loop spans 13 amino acids. The CDR3, as DNA: TGTGCCAGCAGCTTGTCAAGGGACACTGAAGCTTTCTTT. Translating gives CASSLSRDTEAFF.